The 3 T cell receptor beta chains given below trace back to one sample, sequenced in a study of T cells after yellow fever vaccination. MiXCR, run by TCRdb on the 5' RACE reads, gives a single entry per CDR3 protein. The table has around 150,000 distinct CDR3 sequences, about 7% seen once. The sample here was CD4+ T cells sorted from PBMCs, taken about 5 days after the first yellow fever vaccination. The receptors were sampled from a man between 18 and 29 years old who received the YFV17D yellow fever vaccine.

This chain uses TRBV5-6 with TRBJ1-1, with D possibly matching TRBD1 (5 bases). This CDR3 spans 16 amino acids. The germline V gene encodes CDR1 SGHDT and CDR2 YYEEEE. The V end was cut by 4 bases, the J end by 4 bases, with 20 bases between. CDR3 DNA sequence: TGTGCCAGCAGCCACCGGGACCGCGAAGGGGTCACTGAAGCTTTCTTT. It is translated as CASSHRDREGVTEAFF.

CDR3 DNA: TGTGCCAGCAGCCCCTGGAGGGCGAGGGCCAACGTCCTGACTTTC. It encodes CASSPWRARANVLTF. The chain combines TRBV9 with TRBJ2-6, with TRBD2 as a possible D gene (6 bases). With 4 bases removed from V and 5 bases from J, the gap between germline ends came to 13 bases. The germline gives CDR1 SGDLS, CDR2 YYNGEE. The CDR3 loop spans 15 amino acids.

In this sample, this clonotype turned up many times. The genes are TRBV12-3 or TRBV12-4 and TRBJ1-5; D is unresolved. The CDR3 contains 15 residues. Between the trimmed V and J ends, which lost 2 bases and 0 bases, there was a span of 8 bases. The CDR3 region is CASSLTGHSNQPQHF. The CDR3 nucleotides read TGTGCCAGCAGTTTAACCGGGCATAGCAATCAGCCCCAGCATTTT.